What follows are 13 T cell receptor beta chains derived from one specimen sequenced in a study of CD8 T cells in ankylosing spondylitis. MiXCR, run by TCRdb on the 5' RACE reads, gives a single entry per CDR3 protein. The sample has under 150,000 distinct CDR3 sequences, roughly an eighth seen once. Sequencing input: blood, either unsorted or a sorted T cell fraction (not recorded which). The origin of the receptors is a female donor with ankylosing spondylitis or in good health (not recorded which).

Ten or more counts support this clonotype. The rearrangement joins TRBV11-3 to TRBJ1-4, with 8 bases fitting TRBD1. The germline gives CDR1 SGHNT, CDR2 YENEEA. This CDR3 is built from 14 residues. The trim removed 4 bases at V and 7 bases at J, leaving 5 bases unmatched. In DNA form, the CDR3 reads TGTGCCAGCAGCTACGGACAGGGTCGTGAAAAACTGTTTTTT. It yields the protein CASSYGQGREKLFF. The whole variable domain, remainder taken from reference TRBV11-3 and TRBJ1-4, is EAGVVQSPRYKIIEKKQPVAFWCNPISGHNTLYWYLQNLGQGPELLIRYENEEAVDDSQLPKDRFSAERLKGVDSTLKIQPAELGDSAVYLCASSYGQGREKLFFGSGTQLSVL.

As regards this clonotype: One base away lies a much larger clone, so this may be a sequencing read error. The rearrangement joins TRBV5-1 to TRBJ2-1; D not resolved. The CDR3 runs 15 residues. Germline values: CDR1 SGHRS, CDR2 YFSETQ. The CDR3 region is CASSLEDTSYNKQFF. The CDR3 bases are TGCGCCAGCAGCTTGGAAGACACCTCCTACAATAAGCAGTTCTTC.

The table lists this clonotype with many counts. The chain combines TRBV12-3 or TRBV12-4 with TRBJ2-7; possibly TRBD1 for D (6 bases). V gave up 7 bases and J gave up 4 bases, with 17 bases separating them. The length of the CDR3 is 14 residues. CDR3 DNA sequence: TGTGCCAGCACTCAAATAGGGGGTACTTACGAGCAGTACTTC. As protein: CASTQIGGTYEQYF.

This clonotype appeared many times. The chain employs TRBV5-1 and TRBJ2-2; possibly TRBD1 or TRBD2 for D (6 bases each). Trimming cost V 3 bases and J 5 bases, with 17 bases left between them. Germline loops: CDR1 SGHRS, CDR2 YFSETQ. The CDR3 is made up of 16 amino acids. Written as DNA, the CDR3 is TGCGCCAGCAGCTCTATGGGGGGCGCAGGTACCGGGGAGCTGTTTTTT. Translated, it gives CASSSMGGAGTGELFF.

This clonotype occurred many times. The J gene is TRBJ1-5, the V gene TRBV20-1; D is perhaps TRBD1 (5 bases). Trimming removed 5 bases at V and 5 bases at J, with 13 bases between. Germline V CDR1 and CDR2: DFQATT, SNEGSKA (reference sequence). The CDR3 covers 13 residues. For the CDR3, the DNA is TGCAGTGCTTTAGGGACGGTATATCAGCCCCAGCATTTT. This encodes CSALGTVYQPQHF.

This clonotype came up many times. The chain links TRBV5-1 to TRBJ1-1; D is possibly TRBD1 (5 bases). The germline V gene encodes CDR1 SGHRS and CDR2 YFSETQ. CDR3 length: 13 amino acids. V gave up 5 bases and J gave up 3 bases, with 11 bases separating them. Here the CDR3 DNA reads TGCGCCAGCAGGGCTTGGGGGGACACTGAAGCTTTCTTT. Translation gives CASRAWGDTEAFF.

This clonotype was seen repeatedly, ten times or more. The chain couples TRBV7-9 to TRBJ1-1; no clear D gene. The CDR3 covers 14 residues. Trimming removed 1 base from V and 3 bases from J, with 9 bases in between. Germline loops: CDR1 SEHNR, CDR2 FQNEAQ (reference sequence). The CDR3 nucleotides are TGTGCCAGCAGCTTAGTGAGCTTTGACACTGAAGCTTTCTTT. Translated, it gives CASSLVSFDTEAFF.

Details on this clonotype: Possible read error: a much larger clone is one base away. The V and J genes are TRBV5-4 and TRBJ2-3; D gene unclear. There are 15 residues in the CDR3. Germline V gives CDR1 SGHNT, CDR2 YYREEE (reference sequence). The CDR3 spells CAGSPPPPSTDTQYF. The CDR3 DNA reads TGTGCCGGCAGCCCACCGCCACCGAGCACAGATACGCAGTATTTT.

This clonotype was seen many times. The chain employs TRBV7-6 and TRBJ2-3; unclear D gene. Germline assignment: CDR1 SGHVS and CDR2 FNYEAQ. The CDR3 runs to 14 residues. Deletions cut 3 bases from V and 0 bases from J, with 7 bases between. CDR3 loop: CASSLAESTDTQYF. DNA of the CDR3: TGTGCCAGCAGCTTGGCTGAGAGCACAGATACGCAGTATTTT.

This clonotype came up many times. The V gene is TRBV5-1, the J gene TRBJ2-1; no clear D. V lost 2 bases, J lost 10 bases, and 7 bases lay in between. Germline CDR1 reads SGHRS; CDR2 reads YFSETQ. This CDR3 spans 11 amino acids. The CDR3 spells CASSFNREQFF. The CDR3 bases are TGCGCCAGCAGCTTCAATCGGGAGCAGTTCTTC. Full variable domain (rest looked up from reference TRBV5-1 and TRBJ2-1): KAGVTQTPRYLIKTRGQQVTLSCSPISGHRSVSWYQQTPGQGLQFLFEYFSETQRNKGNFPGRFSGRQFSNSRSEMNVSTLELGDSALYLCASSFNREQFFGPGTRLTVL.

The sample holds many counts of this clonotype. This chain connects TRBV11-2 to TRBJ1-6; 7 positions match TRBD1. Germline values: CDR1 SGHAT, CDR2 FQNNGV. CDR3 length: 15 residues. J lost 7 bases, V lost 0 bases, and 3 bases had no gene match. CDR3: CASSLDLRGNSPLHF. The CDR3 region has the DNA TGTGCCAGCAGCTTAGATCTCAGGGGGAATTCACCCCTCCACTTT.

A word on this clonotype: A read error may be the cause here, since a much bigger clone is one base away. V gene TRBV5-1 combines with J gene TRBJ2-3; 9 nucleotides match TRBD2. The CDR3 consists of 15 residues. In germline, CDR1 is SGHRS, CDR2 YFSETQ. J was trimmed by 4 bases and V by 1 base; bases with no gene match: 4. CDR3 DNA sequence: TGCGCCAGCAGCTTGAATAGCGGGAGCGCAGATACGCAGTATTTT. Amino acids: CASSLNSGSADTQYF.

This clonotype was picked up many times. The V gene is TRBV11-2, the J gene TRBJ2-2, with 12 bases fitting TRBD2. CDR1 is SGHAT and CDR2 is FQNNGV in the germline V gene. The J segment lost 6 bases and the V segment lost 6 bases, leaving 17 bases of the junction unmatched. This CDR3 has 19 amino acids. The CDR3, as DNA: TGTGCCAGCAGTTCTAGACCCCTGACTAGCGGGGGTTCCCCCGGGGAGCTGTTTTTT. Its protein is CASSSRPLTSGGSPGELFF.